What follows describes a single T cell receptor beta chain. Antigen specificity is unknown. Germline trimming cut 3 bases from V and 7 bases from J; bases unmatched to any gene: 12. The CDR3 is 17 residues long. Produced via immunoSEQ multiplex PCR; TCRdb's table is partial and in-frame only. The data hold more than 150,000 clones, with 85% to 95% observed a single time. The data derive from a study of T cell responses to AZD1222 COVID-19 vaccine. Overall study results and limits: Clonal diversity was possibly underestimated; the donors were predominantly white British and more often female. An increase in Spike-specific TCR breadth and depth was observed after two AZD1222 doses.

This chain links TRBV23-1 with TRBJ1-6; 7 bases fit TRBD1. Being an ORF, TRBV23-1 has a function that is uncertain. This sequence was found in an adult in good health. The specimen was peripheral blood, collected on day 0 of AZD1222 vaccination. CDR3 DNA: TGCGCCAGCAGTCATTCCAAAAGCACAGGGGAAAATTCACCCCTCCACTTT. Protein product: CASSHSKSTGENSPLHF.